The next 29 T cell receptor beta chains were all read from a single sample in a study of blood T cell repertoires in COVID-19. Clones were sequenced by immunoSEQ multiplex PCR, and TCRdb holds only the in-frame ones, with some missing. The table shows 7,000 to 8,500 clones, with 88% occurring only once. Material: peripheral blood. Receptors were obtained from a woman aged 45-59 years with active or convalescent COVID-19.

The chain couples TRBV7-2 to TRBJ2-7, with 9 bases that match TRBD1. This CDR3 contains 13 residues. CDR1 and CDR2 from the germline V gene are SGHTA and FQGNSA. Trimming removed 7 bases from V and 4 bases from J; junction bases left unmatched: 5. CDR3 bases: TGTGCCAGCACATGGGACAGGGTTTACGAGCAGTACTTC. Encoded protein: CASTWDRVYEQYF.

The rearrangement uses TRBV19 and TRBJ1-5; D is unclear. This CDR3 spans 11 amino acids. Germline V CDR1 and CDR2: LNHDA, SQIVND (reference sequence). DNA for the CDR3: TGTGTCTCGGGGATCAATCAGCCCCAGCATTTT. Its protein is CVSGINQPQHF.

This clone was seen a single time. The chain is built from TRBV3-1 (or the pseudogene TRBV3-2) and TRBJ2-5; a possible D gene is TRBD2 (5 bases). Germline-derived CDR1 and CDR2 are LGHDT and YNNKEL (reference sequence). The CDR3 covers 16 residues. Trimming took off 2 bases at V and 7 bases at J, with 20 bases between the two ends. The chain's CDR3 is CASSQSRPNRGGTQYF. The CDR3 nucleotides read TGTGCCAGCAGCCAAAGCCGACCCAACCGGGGTGGGACCCAGTACTTC.

The chain uses TRBV6-5 and TRBJ1-1, with 10 bases that match TRBD1. Per germline, CDR1 MNHEY and CDR2 SVGAGI. V shed 5 bases and J 6 bases; nucleotides not matched to a gene: 9. The CDR3 covers 15 residues. The CDR3 is CASSPWTGGMAEAFF. CDR3 DNA sequence: TGTGCCAGCAGTCCTTGGACAGGGGGTATGGCTGAAGCTTTCTTT.

This chain links TRBV5-5 with TRBJ1-4; D remains unclear. Germline loops: CDR1 SGHKS, CDR2 YYEKEE (reference sequence). The V end lost 0 bases, the J end lost 0 bases, and 9 bases lay between the germline ends. This CDR3 has 16 amino acids. CDR3 nucleotide sequence: TGTGCCAGCAGCTTGGAACTGAGGACAACTAATGAAAAACTGTTTTTT. Protein sequence: CASSLELRTTNEKLFF. Drawing the rest from reference TRBV5-5 and TRBJ1-4, the complete variable domain is DAGVTQSPTHLIKTRGQQVTLRCSPISGHKSVSWYQQVLGQGPQFIFQYYEKEERGRGNFPDRFSARQFPNYSSELNVNALLLGDSALYLCASSLELRTTNEKLFFGSGTQLSVL.

The chain carries TRBV7-9 and TRBJ2-4; 7 nucleotides match TRBD1. Germline CDR1 and CDR2: SEHNR and FQNEAQ (reference sequence). This CDR3 is 15 amino acids long. J gave up 0 bases and V 5 bases, and 4 bases lay outside the gene matches. The CDR3 DNA reads as TGTGCCAGCAGCGGGGACAGACTAGCCAAAAACATTCAGTACTTC. This gives the protein CASSGDRLAKNIQYF.

The chain links TRBV29-1 to TRBJ2-7, with a tentative D call TRBD1 (6 bases). Trimming removed 6 bases at V and 5 bases at J, with 17 bases between. CDR3 length: 13 residues. Germline CDR1 and CDR2: SQVTM and ANQGSEA. The CDR3 bases are TGCAGCGTGAGACCGGGAACAGGGCACGAGCAGTACTTC. Translated: CSVRPGTGHEQYF.

Comment on this clone: In the same sample, other DNA sequences code for this CDR3. CDR3 nucleotides: TGTGCCAGCAGCTTAGAGGGGAGCACAGATACGCAGTATTTT. This sequence encodes CASSLEGSTDTQYF. The J gene is TRBJ2-3, the V gene TRBV7-9; tentative D call: TRBD1 (5 bases). Per the germline V gene, CDR1 is SEHNR and CDR2 is FQNEAQ (reference sequence). The CDR3 consists of 14 residues. V lost 1 base to trimming and J lost 0 bases, with 5 bases between them.

The chain combines TRBV28 with TRBJ1-2; tentatively, D is TRBD1 (5 bases). This CDR3 comprises 14 residues. Germline values: CDR1 MDHEN, CDR2 SYDVKM. V dropped 8 bases and J dropped 8 bases, with 21 bases sitting between them. CDR3 amino acids: CASWQGPLVWGYTF. CDR3 sequence (DNA): TGTGCCAGCTGGCAGGGCCCACTGGTTTGGGGCTACACCTTC.

The chain is built from TRBV6-6 and TRBJ2-2; no clear D. The germline gives CDR1 MNHNY, CDR2 SVGAGI (reference sequence). This CDR3 comprises 13 residues. Trimming removed 7 bases at V and 0 bases at J, with 6 bases between. The CDR3: CASTQTNTGELFF. In DNA, the CDR3 is TGTGCCAGCACACAGACGAACACCGGGGAGCTGTTTTTT.

The chain has TRBV9 and TRBJ1-1; no reliable D call. V lost 0 bases to trimming and J lost 7 bases, with 13 bases between them. Germline V gives CDR1 SGDLS, CDR2 YYNGEE. The CDR3 loop spans 14 amino acids. In DNA form, the CDR3 reads TGTGCCAGCAGCGTAGCCTCTAGTGCTATTGAAGCTTTCTTT. Protein: CASSVASSAIEAFF.

V is TRBV5-6 and J is TRBJ1-5; no definite D call. Germline V gives CDR1 SGHDT, CDR2 YYEEEE. V was clipped by 0 bases and J by 1 base, with 11 bases between them. This CDR3 has 16 amino acids. The CDR3 DNA is TGTGCCAGCAGCTTGGGCGCTGGTGTCAGCAATCAGCCCCAGCATTTT. Encoded protein: CASSLGAGVSNQPQHF.

The chain links TRBV6-5 to TRBJ2-5; D unclear. Deletions cut 2 bases from V and 5 bases from J, with 6 bases between. The CDR3 covers 12 residues. From germline, CDR1 is MNHEY and CDR2 SVGAGI. CDR3 DNA: TGTGCCAGCAGTTACAGCCCGGAGACCCAGTACTTC. It specifies CASSYSPETQYF.

This clone was detected only once. The V gene is TRBV10-1, the J gene TRBJ2-7; 10 bases fit TRBD1. With V trimmed by 6 bases and J by 6 bases, 8 bases remained unmatched. CDR1 is WNHNN and CDR2 is SYGVQD in the germline V gene (reference sequence). This CDR3 has 14 amino acids. CDR3 sequence: CASSRDRGLLEQYF. The DNA for the CDR3 is TGCGCCAGCAGCCGGGACAGGGGACTCCTCGAGCAGTACTTC.

V usage is TRBV7-9 and J usage is TRBJ2-1, with a tentative D call TRBD1 (6 bases). Trimming took 5 bases from V and 2 from J, leaving 13 bases between them. The CDR3 length is 15 residues. From germline, CDR1 is SEHNR and CDR2 FQNEAQ (reference sequence). This CDR3 reads CASSHGQTTYNEQFF. The DNA of the CDR3 is TGTGCCAGCAGCCACGGACAGACGACCTACAATGAGCAGTTCTTC.

The chain has TRBV4-1 and TRBJ1-3; 8 bases map to TRBD1. This CDR3 spans 17 amino acids. Trimming at V came to 8 bases and at J to 1 base, leaving 13 bases not matched to a gene. Germline CDR1 MGHRA, CDR2 YSYEKL. This CDR3 is CASSTGQGFSSGNTIYF. CDR3 nucleotide sequence: TGCGCCAGCTCCACCGGACAGGGTTTTTCGTCTGGAAACACCATATATTTT.

CDR3 DNA sequence: TGTGCCAGCAGCCCCGAGGGCGGGAGTAATCTCTACGAGCAGTACTTC. Residues: CASSPEGGSNLYEQYF. The V and J genes are TRBV9 and TRBJ2-7; 7 bases map to TRBD2. The ends lost 4 bases at V and 3 bases at J; junction bases unmatched: 13. From germline, CDR1 is SGDLS and CDR2 YYNGEE. The CDR3 contains 16 residues.

This clone was found once. V and J are TRBV6-1 and TRBJ1-1; possibly TRBD1 for D (5 bases). The germline gives CDR1 MNHNS, CDR2 SASEGT. Trimming removed 5 bases from V and 5 bases from J, with 18 bases in between. The CDR3 covers 15 residues. The CDR3 spells CASSPAQELITEAFF. CDR3 sequence (DNA): TGTGCCAGCAGTCCCGCACAGGAATTAATAACTGAAGCTTTCTTT.

The chain combines TRBV6-5 with TRBJ1-3; D call uncertain. V was trimmed by 9 bases and J by 0 bases, leaving 6 bases between them. This CDR3 is built from 12 residues. Germline CDR1 is MNHEY and CDR2 is SVGAGI. This CDR3 reads CARCYSGNTIYF. In DNA form, the CDR3 reads TGTGCCAGATGCTACTCTGGAAACACCATATATTTT.

The CDR3 loop is CASSLGPNTEAFF. In DNA, the CDR3 is TGTGCCAGCAGCTTGGGTCCTAACACTGAAGCTTTCTTT. The rearrangement uses TRBV5-6 and TRBJ1-1; D is uncertain. Germline CDR1 SGHDT, CDR2 YYEEEE. Trimming took off 0 bases at V and 2 bases at J, with 5 bases between the two ends. This CDR3 is built from 13 residues.

J is TRBJ2-1 and V is TRBV29-1; 10 bases fit TRBD1. The CDR3 spans 14 residues. Germline CDR1 is SQVTM and CDR2 is ANQGSEA. The J segment lost 7 bases and the V segment lost 7 bases, leaving 10 bases of the junction unmatched. CDR3 in DNA: TGCAGCGATGTAGGGACAGGGGTTTGGAATGAGCAGTTCTTC. Its protein product is CSDVGTGVWNEQFF.

The V call is TRBV4-3, the J call TRBJ2-1, with TRBD1 identical over 8 bases. The CDR3 runs 14 residues. After removal of 4 bases from V and 9 bases from J, the junction contained 8 bases not matched to a gene. The V gene's germline CDR1 is LGHNA and CDR2 YSLEER. The CDR3 DNA sequence: TGCGCCAGCAGCCCAACAGGGGGAAGGGGTGAGCAGTTCTTC. Its translation is CASSPTGGRGEQFF.

The chain employs TRBV18 and TRBJ2-1; 8 nucleotides align to TRBD1. Germline V CDR1 and CDR2: KGHSH, LQKENI. V shed 3 bases, J shed 2 bases, and the junction held 3 bases outside the gene matches. This CDR3 is 15 amino acids long. CDR3 nucleotide sequence: TGTGCCAGCTCACCTAGACAGGGGACCTACAATGAGCAGTTCTTC. As protein: CASSPRQGTYNEQFF.

The chain has TRBV7-9 and TRBJ1-1, with TRBD1 as a possible D gene (5 bases). From germline, CDR1 is SEHNR and CDR2 FQNEAQ (reference sequence). V lost 3 bases to trimming and J lost 6 bases, with 17 bases between them. This CDR3 comprises 15 residues. The CDR3 reads CASSLVREVRAEAFF. The CDR3 DNA is TGTGCCAGCAGCTTGGTCAGGGAGGTTCGGGCTGAAGCTTTCTTT. The whole variable domain, remainder taken from reference TRBV7-9 and TRBJ1-1, is DTGVSQNPRHKITKRGQNVTFRCDPISEHNRLYWYRQTLGQGPEFLTYFQNEAQLEKSRLLSDRFSAERPKGSFSTLEIQRTEQGDSAMYLCASSLVREVRAEAFFGQGTRLTVV.

The V call is TRBV18, the J call TRBJ2-3; no reliable D call. V lost 6 bases and J lost 3, with 10 bases in between. The CDR3 is 13 residues long. Looked up from germline, CDR1 is KGHSH and CDR2 is LQKENI. The CDR3 reads CASSRGRTDTQYF. In DNA form, the CDR3 reads TGTGCCAGCTCGAGAGGTCGGACAGATACGCAGTATTTT.

CDR3 protein: CASSVVADLNTEAFF. In DNA form, the CDR3 reads TGTGCCAGCAGCGTAGTAGCAGACCTGAACACTGAAGCTTTCTTT. The chain links TRBV9 to TRBJ1-1; D gene ambiguous. The CDR3 loop spans 15 amino acids. V was trimmed by 0 bases and J by 0 bases, leaving 9 bases between them. Germline V gene data show CDR1 as SGDLS and CDR2 as YYNGEE.

Here the CDR3 reads CASSETGTHYGYTF. For the CDR3, the DNA is TGTGCCAGCAGCGAGACCGGGACACACTATGGCTACACCTTC. The chain joins TRBV6-2 or TRBV6-3 to TRBJ1-2, with D possibly being TRBD1 (6 bases). CDR1 and CDR2 (germline): MNHEY, SVGEGT. V lost 6 bases and J lost 3, with 14 bases in between. The CDR3 has 14 residues.

The V and J genes are TRBV29-1 and TRBJ1-2; weak D call: TRBD1 (5 bases). The CDR3 has 14 amino acids. V lost 6 bases and J lost 4, with 18 bases in between. Germline CDR1 and CDR2: SQVTM and ANQGSEA. The CDR3 region is CSVTGAGGAYGYTF. CDR3 nucleotide sequence: TGCAGCGTGACCGGGGCGGGAGGGGCCTATGGCTACACCTTC.

Only one count was recorded for this clone. V is TRBV29-1 and J is TRBJ1-5; D might be TRBD1 (5 bases). The CDR3 consists of 14 residues. Germline V gene data show CDR1 as SQVTM and CDR2 as ANQGSEA. V dropped 5 bases and J dropped 2 bases, with 13 bases sitting between them. The CDR3 protein is CSVRDGGGNQPQHF. DNA of the CDR3: TGCAGCGTTAGGGACGGAGGGGGCAATCAGCCCCAGCATTTT.